The rows below give T cell receptor beta chains drawn from one sample of a study of cytomegalovirus exposure and HLA in healthy donors. Data came from immunoSEQ multiplex PCR; TCRdb stores just in-frame clones and leaves some out. The sample consists of over 150,000 clones, around 83% of them appearing once. Sequencing was carried out using PBMCs. The receptors were gathered from a male donor in good health and CMV-seropositive. Each CDR3 is given with its conserved first and last residue. A D gene is named only where the DNA matches it firmly. Clone sizes are given selectively: once, few, many, or a class where the clone is expanded.

D gene	V gene	clone size	J gene	CDR3 DNA	CDR3 protein
NA	TRBV27	NA	TRBJ1-1	TGTGCCAGCAGTCATACCATAATCCTCCTGGGGCGGGAACCAGCTTTCTTT	CASSHTIILLGREPAFF
TRBD2	TRBV15	NA	TRBJ2-3	TGTGCCACCAGCCCCCTAGCGGGAGGGAGGGATACGCAGTATTTT	CATSPLAGGRDTQYF
TRBD2	TRBV2	NA	TRBJ2-5	TGTGCCAGCAGTGAGCTAGCGGGGGGCCGCGGTTGGACCCAGTACTTC	CASSELAGGRGWTQYF
TRBD1	TRBV5-1	NA	TRBJ2-5	TGCGCCAGCAGCCCGGGACAGGGACGAGAGACCCAGTACTTC	CASSPGQGRETQYF
NA	TRBV5-1	NA	TRBJ2-2	TGCGCCAGCAGCTTGGATAGCGGACTAAACACCGGGGAGCTGTTTTTT	CASSLDSGLNTGELFF
NA	TRBV9	NA	TRBJ2-1	TGTGCCAGCAGCGTAGAGGAGACAGTATACAATGAGCAGTTCTTC	CASSVEETVYNEQFF
NA	TRBV5-1	NA	TRBJ1-5	TGCGCCAGCAGCTTGGTGGGCGATAGCAATCAGCCCCAGCATTTT	CASSLVGDSNQPQHF
NA	TRBV7-9	NA	TRBJ2-7	TGTGCCAGCAGCCCGCAGGGTCACGAGCAGTACTTC	CASSPQGHEQYF
NA	TRBV7-8	NA	TRBJ1-5	TGTGCCAGCAGCTTAGAACAGTATAGCAATCAGCCCCAGCATTTT	CASSLEQYSNQPQHF
NA	TRBV27	NA	TRBJ1-4	TGTGCCAGCAGTTTCCCGGACGACGGGGGGGTAGAGATTAATGAAAAACTGTTTTTT	CASSFPDDGGVEINEKLFF
NA	TRBV5-4	NA	TRBJ1-1	TGTGCCAGCAGTCCTCCAGGGGAAAAAACTGAAGCTTTCTTT	CASSPPGEKTEAFF
NA	TRBV6-1	NA	TRBJ1-2	TGTGCCAGCACCCCCGGGGGACTGATCTATGGCTACACCTTC	CASTPGGLIYGYTF
TRBD1	TRBV4-3	NA	TRBJ2-1	TGCGCCAGCCGACAGGGGGAATCCTACAATGAGCAGTTCTTC	CASRQGESYNEQFF
TRBD2	TRBV29-1	NA	TRBJ2-7	TGCAGCGTTGAAAGCAGGTCGACTAGCGGGACCAATTCCCCCATCTACGAGCAGTACTTC	CSVESRSTSGTNSPIYEQYF
NA	TRBV7-9	NA	TRBJ1-1	TGTGCCAGCAGCGCCACGCGGAACACTGAAGCTTTCTTT	CASSATRNTEAFF
NA	TRBV6-1	NA	TRBJ1-1	TGTGCCAGCATTTTGAGGGGGTTGAACACTGAAGCTTTCTTT	CASILRGLNTEAFF
TRBD2	TRBV18	NA	TRBJ2-7	TGTGCCAGCTCACCACTTGGGACTAGCGGGGACTACGAGCAGTACTTC	CASSPLGTSGDYEQYF
TRBD1	TRBV27	NA	TRBJ2-3	TGTGCCAGCAGTGGCCGGGACAGGGAATTAGGAAGGGATACGCAGTATTTT	CASSGRDRELGRDTQYF
TRBD2	TRBV10-3	NA	TRBJ2-7	TGTGCCATCAGCAAAGCGGGGACTAGCGGGATCTACGAGCAGTACTTC	CAISKAGTSGIYEQYF
NA	TRBV28	few	TRBJ1-2	TGTGCCAGCAGGATAACAGGGCCGGTCTGGGGCTACACCTTC	CASRITGPVWGYTF
NA	TRBV28	NA	TRBJ2-7	TGTGCCAGCAGTGCCATAGCCTGGCAGTACTTC	CASSAIAWQYF
NA	TRBV5-1	NA	TRBJ2-1	TGCGCCAGCAGCCCGGCTACAGGAAACTCCTACAATGAGCAGTTCTTC	CASSPATGNSYNEQFF
NA	TRBV7-2	NA	TRBJ1-5	TGTGCCAGCAGCTTTGAACAGGCCTTGGCGCCCCAGCATTTT	CASSFEQALAPQHF
NA	TRBV7-2	NA	TRBJ2-1	TGTGCCAGCAGCTTAGGGGAGTACAATGAGCAGTTCTTC	CASSLGEYNEQFF
NA	TRBV15	NA	TRBJ1-1	TGTGCCACCAGCAACCGCAGGGCGGCTGAAGCTTTCTTT	CATSNRRAAEAFF
NA	TRBV14	NA	TRBJ1-4	TGTGCCAGCAGCCCTGCATGGTCCGGGGTTAATGAAAAACTGTTTTTT	CASSPAWSGVNEKLFF
NA	TRBV7-9	NA	TRBJ2-7	TGTGCCAGCAGCTTAGAAGTTCTAGAGCAGTACTTC	CASSLEVLEQYF
NA	TRBV11-2	NA	TRBJ2-3	TGTGCCAGCAGCTTAGGCGGCCCCCTTAATACGCAGTATTTT	CASSLGGPLNTQYF
NA	TRBV30	NA	TRBJ1-2	TGTGCCTGGAGTGAAACAGGCAGCGTGAGGTACACCTTC	CAWSETGSVRYTF
NA	TRBV5-6	NA	TRBJ2-3	TGTGCCAGCAGGGGACTAGATACGCAGTATTTT	CASRGLDTQYF
TRBD1	TRBV6-1	NA	TRBJ2-3	TGTGCCAGCAGGGGACAGGGAGGGACAGATACGCAGTATTTT	CASRGQGGTDTQYF
NA	TRBV6-5	few	TRBJ1-5	TGTGCCAGCAGTTATACCGGGCAGCCCCAGCATTTT	CASSYTGQPQHF
TRBD1	TRBV7-9	NA	TRBJ2-7	TGTGCCAGCAGCATGCTAGGACAGGGATACGAGCAGTACTTC	CASSMLGQGYEQYF
TRBD1	TRBV6-5	NA	TRBJ2-2	TGTGCCAGCAGTAAACTGACAGGGGGTAACGGGGAGCTGTTTTTT	CASSKLTGGNGELFF
NA	TRBV11-2	NA	TRBJ1-5	TGTGCCAGCAGCCAAAAACAGGTTGGCAATCAGCCCCAGCATTTT	CASSQKQVGNQPQHF
TRBD2	TRBV5-1	NA	TRBJ2-3	TGCGCCAGCAGCTTGGCACTAGCGGGGGCAGGCACAGATACGCAGTATTTT	CASSLALAGAGTDTQYF
TRBD1	TRBV30	NA	TRBJ1-2	TGTGCCTGGAGTACAGGGGATGGATATGGCTACACCTTC	CAWSTGDGYGYTF
NA	TRBV28	NA	TRBJ1-1	TGTGCCAGCAGTTTGCGACAAGGGGACACTGAAGCTTTCTTT	CASSLRQGDTEAFF
NA	TRBV28	NA	TRBJ1-2	TGTGCCAGCGGGGCCTCATGGGGCTTTTACACCTTC	CASGASWGFYTF
TRBD1	TRBV28	NA	TRBJ1-4	TGTGCCAGCAGTTCACATGGACAGGGTAATGAAAAACTGTTTTTT	CASSSHGQGNEKLFF
TRBD1	TRBV5-1	NA	TRBJ1-4	TGCGCCAGCAGCTGGGGGACAGGGAATGAAAAACTGTTTTTT	CASSWGTGNEKLFF